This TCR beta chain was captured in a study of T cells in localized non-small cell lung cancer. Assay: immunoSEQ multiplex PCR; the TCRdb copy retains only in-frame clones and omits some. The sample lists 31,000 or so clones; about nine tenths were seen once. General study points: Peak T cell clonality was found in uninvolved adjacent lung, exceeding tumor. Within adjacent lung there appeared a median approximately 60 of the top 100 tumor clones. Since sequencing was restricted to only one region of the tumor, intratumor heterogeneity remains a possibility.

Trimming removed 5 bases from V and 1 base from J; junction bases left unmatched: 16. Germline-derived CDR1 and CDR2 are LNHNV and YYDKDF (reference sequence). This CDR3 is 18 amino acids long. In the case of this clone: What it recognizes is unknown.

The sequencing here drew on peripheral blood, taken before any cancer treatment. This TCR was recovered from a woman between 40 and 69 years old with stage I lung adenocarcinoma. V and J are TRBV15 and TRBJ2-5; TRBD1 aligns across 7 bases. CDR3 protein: CATSGRQGETYSQETQYF. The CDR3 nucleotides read TGTGCCACCAGCGGTAGACAGGGCGAAACCTATTCCCAAGAGACCCAGTACTTC.